Listed here are 27 T cell receptor beta chains from one sample, sequenced in a study of blood T cell repertoires in COVID-19. TCRdb's copy holds only in-frame clones and misses some; the assay was immunoSEQ multiplex PCR. The sample holds around 88,000 clones, more than 65% seen once. The sample consisted of peripheral blood. The receptors derive from a woman of 80 years or more with acute or convalescent COVID-19.

V gene TRBV10-3 combines with J gene TRBJ1-1; D perhaps matches TRBD1 (6 bases). The CDR3 is made up of 13 amino acids. V was cut by 6 bases and J by 0 bases, with 8 bases left in between. CDR1 is ENHRY and CDR2 is SYGVKD in the germline V gene. In DNA form, the CDR3 reads TGTGCCATCAGGGCAGGGGTGAACACTGAAGCTTTCTTT. Its translation: CAIRAGVNTEAFF.

The V call is TRBV18, the J call TRBJ2-1; 9 bases fit TRBD2. The J segment lost 6 bases and the V segment lost 2 bases, leaving 5 bases of the junction unmatched. This CDR3 comprises 15 residues. The germline gives CDR1 KGHSH, CDR2 LQKENI. The CDR3 DNA is TGTGCCAGCTCACCAGCGGGGGGGGCTTCCAATGAGCAGTTCTTC. This translates into CASSPAGGASNEQFF.

This clone was seen a handful of times. The V call is TRBV19, the J call TRBJ1-2, with D hard to call. V was clipped by 5 bases and J by 2 bases, with 6 bases between them. Germline V gene lookup returns CDR1 LNHDA and CDR2 SQIVND (reference sequence). CDR3 length: 12 amino acids. The CDR3 DNA reads TGTGCCAGTAGTCCGGGGAACTATGGCTACACCTTC. Protein: CASSPGNYGYTF.

V is TRBV6-6 and J is TRBJ2-5, with D perhaps TRBD1 (5 bases). The CDR3 extends over 15 amino acids. Looked up from germline, CDR1 is MNHNY and CDR2 is SVGAGI (reference sequence). The V and J ends lost 4 bases and 5 bases respectively, with 17 bases between them. The CDR3 nucleotides read TGTGCCAGCAGTTCCCCCGTGGGCAGGGCGGAGACCCAGTACTTC. Its translation: CASSSPVGRAETQYF.

In its sample, this clone was seen once. The chain joins TRBV20-1 to TRBJ2-1, with TRBD2 identical over 7 bases. The CDR3 totals 13 residues. Looked up from germline, CDR1 is DFQATT and CDR2 is SNEGSKA (reference sequence). V was clipped by 3 bases and J by 7 bases; unmatched bases: 6. The DNA for the CDR3 is TGCAGTGCTAGTGAGTGGGGGGGGAATGAGCAGTTCTTC. It codes for CSASEWGGNEQFF.

The genes are TRBV19 and TRBJ1-5, with D possibly matching TRBD1 (6 bases). V lost 6 bases and J lost 3, with 9 bases in between. Germline V gene data show CDR1 as LNHDA and CDR2 as SQIVND (reference sequence). There are 13 residues in the CDR3. This CDR3 reads CASSGQINQPQHF. In DNA, the CDR3 is TGTGCCAGTAGCGGACAGATCAATCAGCCCCAGCATTTT.

The gene calls are TRBV18 and TRBJ2-1, with 9 bases lining up with TRBD1. V gave up 4 bases and J gave up 2 bases; unmatched junction bases: 0. Germline V gene lookup returns CDR1 KGHSH and CDR2 LQKENI. The CDR3 runs to 14 residues. CDR3 in amino acids: CASSRDRAYNEQFF. CDR3 DNA: TGTGCCAGCTCACGGGACAGGGCCTACAATGAGCAGTTCTTC.

The chain employs TRBV18 and TRBJ1-1; 8 bases are a match to TRBD1. The ends lost 6 bases at V and 3 bases at J; junction bases unmatched: 9. The CDR3 consists of 15 residues. CDR1 and CDR2 (germline): KGHSH, LQKENI. The CDR3 loop is CASSGDRYSHTEAFF. The CDR3 DNA reads TGTGCCAGCTCGGGGGACAGGTATTCGCACACTGAAGCTTTCTTT. The full variable domain, completed using reference TRBV18 and TRBJ1-1, is NAGVMQNPRHLVRRRGQEARLRCSPMKGHSHVYWYRQLPEEGLKFMVYLQKENIIDESGMPKERFSAEFPKEGPSILRIQQVVRGDSAAYFCASSGDRYSHTEAFFGQGTRLTVV.

The V gene is TRBV2, the J gene TRBJ1-1, with 8 bases aligning to TRBD1. Trimming at V came to 4 bases and at J to 4 bases, leaving 11 bases not matched to a gene. Looked up from germline, CDR1 is SNHLY and CDR2 is FYNNEI. This CDR3 spans 16 amino acids. In DNA form, the CDR3 reads TGTGCCAGCAGTGTTAAGGTAGGGACAGGCGGCACTGAAGCTTTCTTT. It encodes CASSVKVGTGGTEAFF.

The chain carries TRBV7-8 and TRBJ1-1; D may be TRBD1 (5 bases). Germline V gene data show CDR1 as SGHVS and CDR2 as FQNEAQ. V was pared by 6 bases and J by 0 bases, with 17 bases between. The CDR3 has 16 residues. The CDR3 DNA reads TGTGCCAGCAGACCCAGTGGAAGGGGTTTGAACACTGAAGCTTTCTTT. It is translated as CASRPSGRGLNTEAFF.

DNA of the CDR3: TGCGCCAGCAGCCTCCTGGGGGGTGGCACTGAAGCTTTCTTT. Protein sequence: CASSLLGGGTEAFF. The chain links TRBV5-1 to TRBJ1-1; possible D gene TRBD1, 5 bases. In germline, CDR1 is SGHRS, CDR2 YFSETQ. The CDR3 has 14 amino acids. The germline V and J ends were trimmed by 4 bases and 4 bases, with 14 bases remaining between them.

The rearrangement uses TRBV6-6 and TRBJ2-6, with 12 bases identical to TRBD2. After removal of 5 bases from V and 0 bases from J, the junction contained 8 bases not matched to a gene. The CDR3 length is 19 residues. Per the germline V gene, CDR1 is MNHNY and CDR2 is SVGAGI (reference sequence). The CDR3: CASSLAGGPKFSGANVLTF. The DNA for the CDR3 is TGTGCCAGCAGTCTAGCGGGGGGGCCCAAATTCTCTGGGGCCAACGTCCTGACTTTC.

The chain carries TRBV24-1 and TRBJ2-7; 8 nucleotides align to TRBD1. The V gene's germline CDR1 is KGHDR and CDR2 SFDVKD. This CDR3 region has 14 residues. J gave up 5 bases and V 3 bases, and 5 bases lay outside the gene matches. This CDR3 reads CATSDPGTGNEQYF. DNA of the CDR3: TGTGCCACCAGTGATCCCGGGACAGGAAACGAGCAGTACTTC.

The chain carries TRBV7-2 and TRBJ2-6; 7 bases map to TRBD2. V dropped 5 bases and J dropped 3; count of bases not matched to a gene: 10. The germline V gene has CDR1 SGHTA and CDR2 FQGNSA. The CDR3 totals 17 residues. The CDR3 protein is CASSPHSGESGANVLTF. Written as DNA, the CDR3 is TGTGCCAGCAGCCCCCACAGCGGGGAAAGTGGGGCCAACGTCCTGACTTTC.

This clone was counted only a few times. The chain is built from TRBV11-3 and TRBJ2-3; D possibly corresponds to TRBD1 (5 bases). Germline V gene data show CDR1 as SGHNT and CDR2 as YENEEA. There are 13 residues in the CDR3. V was shortened by 5 bases and J by 1 base, with 7 bases between the two germline ends. The CDR3 DNA reads as TGTGCCAGCAGCGCCAGGGGCACAGATACGCAGTATTTT. Translating gives CASSARGTDTQYF.

This clone is a singleton in its sample. The rearrangement joins TRBV5-1 to TRBJ1-1; TRBD1 matches 7 bases. Germline loops: CDR1 SGHRS, CDR2 YFSETQ. The CDR3 loop spans 15 amino acids. The V gene end was trimmed by 0 bases and the J gene end by 1 base; junction bases not matched to a gene: 3. In nucleotides, the CDR3 is TGCGCCAGCAGCTTGGAGGGACAGAAGAACACTGAAGCTTTCTTT. It translates to CASSLEGQKNTEAFF.

The chain uses TRBV28 and TRBJ1-1, with TRBD1 as a possible D gene (6 bases). The CDR3 has 14 residues. Germline V gives CDR1 MDHEN, CDR2 SYDVKM. Trimming pared 7 bases from V and 3 bases from J, leaving 15 bases between. This chain's CDR3 is CASIPPRGYTEAFF. CDR3 in DNA: TGTGCCAGCATCCCGCCCAGGGGTTACACTGAAGCTTTCTTT.

The chain has TRBV5-4 and TRBJ1-2; D may be TRBD1 (6 bases). V was clipped by 3 bases and J by 0 bases, with 18 bases between them. This CDR3 region has 17 residues. Looked up from germline, CDR1 is SGHNT and CDR2 is YYREEE (reference sequence). The CDR3 here is CASSYGIRGSSNYGYTF. Here the CDR3 DNA reads TGTGCCAGCAGCTACGGTATCAGGGGCAGTTCTAACTATGGCTACACCTTC.

The table lists this clone with a count of one. The gene calls are TRBV4-3 and TRBJ1-2; the match to TRBD1 covers 8 bases. CDR3 length: 14 residues. The germline CDR1 and CDR2 sequences are LGHNA and YSLEER. Trimming took 0 bases from V and 4 from J; bases not matched to a gene: 1. The CDR3 protein is CASSQDRGLYGYTF. The CDR3 bases are TGCGCCAGCAGCCAAGACAGGGGGCTCTATGGCTACACCTTC.

The chain is built from TRBV5-1 and TRBJ1-4, with TRBD1 matching 7 bases. The germline gives CDR1 SGHRS, CDR2 YFSETQ. Trimming at V came to 0 bases and at J to 6 bases, leaving 5 bases not matched to a gene. This CDR3 has 15 amino acids. The CDR3: CASSLGQGRDEKLFF. The CDR3 bases are TGCGCCAGCAGCTTGGGACAGGGTCGGGATGAAAAACTGTTTTTT.

V usage is TRBV3-1 (or the pseudogene TRBV3-2) and J usage is TRBJ2-3, with 7 positions matching TRBD2. Germline-derived CDR1 and CDR2 are LGHDT and YNNKEL (reference sequence). V gave up 1 base and J gave up 1 base; unmatched junction bases: 2. The CDR3 runs 15 residues. The CDR3 DNA reads TGTGCCAGCAGCCAAGGGGACTACCGCACAGATACGCAGTATTTT. This translates into CASSQGDYRTDTQYF.

The J gene is TRBJ2-3, the V gene TRBV19; 8 bases agree with TRBD2. The CDR3 runs to 17 residues. Looked up from germline, CDR1 is LNHDA and CDR2 is SQIVND (reference sequence). Unmatched junction bases numbered 13, after V lost 5 bases and J lost 3 bases. The chain's CDR3 is CASSPGSAGGRTDTQYF. The CDR3 nucleotides are TGTGCCAGTAGTCCCGGATCCGCGGGGGGCAGAACAGATACGCAGTATTTT.

The rearrangement joins TRBV9 to TRBJ2-6, with 11 bases matching TRBD1. CDR3 length: 18 amino acids. V gave up 3 bases and J gave up 4 bases; unmatched junction bases: 9. Germline V gene lookup returns CDR1 SGDLS and CDR2 YYNGEE. This chain's CDR3 is CASSARDRGLGGANVLTF. CDR3 DNA: TGTGCCAGCAGCGCTCGGGACAGGGGGTTAGGAGGGGCCAACGTCCTGACTTTC. Full variable domain (missing parts from reference TRBV9 and TRBJ2-6): DSGVTQTPKHLITATGQRVTLRCSPRSGDLSVYWYQQSLDQGLQFLIQYYNGEERAKGNILERFSAQQFPDLHSELNLSSLELGDSALYFCASSARDRGLGGANVLTFGAGSRLTVL.

This clone was observed a single time. This chain joins TRBV27 and TRBJ2-7; maybe TRBD2 (6 bases). V lost 5 bases and J 6 bases, leaving 20 bases between the germline ends. The CDR3 spans 15 residues. Germline CDR1 MNHEY, CDR2 SMNVEV (reference sequence). The CDR3 coding sequence is TGTGCCAGCAGTACCGACAGAAGCGGGTTCGTCGAGCAGTACGTC. Translating it yields CASSTDRSGFVEQYV.

This chain connects TRBV11-2 to TRBJ2-3, with D unclear. The V end was cut by 6 bases, the J end by 1 base, with 11 bases between. This CDR3 contains 14 residues. Germline CDR1 is SGHAT and CDR2 is FQNNGV. CDR3 loop: CASRTPEGTDTQYF. For the CDR3, the DNA is TGTGCCAGCAGAACACCCGAGGGCACAGATACGCAGTATTTT. Complete variable domain (other parts from reference TRBV11-2 and TRBJ2-3): EAGVAQSPRYKIIEKRQSVAFWCNPISGHATLYWYQQILGQGPKLLIQFQNNGVVDDSQLPKDRFSAERLKGVDSTLKIQPAKLEDSAVYLCASRTPEGTDTQYFGPGTRLTVL.

V is TRBV5-5 and J is TRBJ2-1; weak D call: TRBD1 (5 bases). This CDR3 is 14 amino acids long. The V end was cut by 0 bases, the J end by 4 bases, with 8 bases between. The V gene's germline CDR1 is SGHKS and CDR2 YYEKEE (reference sequence). CDR3 DNA: TGTGCCAGCAGCTTGGGACAGCTTTACAATGAGCAGTTCTTC. Translating it yields CASSLGQLYNEQFF.

The genes are TRBV7-3 and TRBJ2-3; D call uncertain. Trimming stripped 5 bases from V and 5 bases from J, with 5 bases between. The CDR3 runs to 11 residues. CDR1 SGHTA and CDR2 FQGTGA come from the germline V gene. In DNA, the CDR3 is TGTGCCAGCAGCCGAGGAGATACGCAGTATTTT. Its protein product is CASSRGDTQYF.